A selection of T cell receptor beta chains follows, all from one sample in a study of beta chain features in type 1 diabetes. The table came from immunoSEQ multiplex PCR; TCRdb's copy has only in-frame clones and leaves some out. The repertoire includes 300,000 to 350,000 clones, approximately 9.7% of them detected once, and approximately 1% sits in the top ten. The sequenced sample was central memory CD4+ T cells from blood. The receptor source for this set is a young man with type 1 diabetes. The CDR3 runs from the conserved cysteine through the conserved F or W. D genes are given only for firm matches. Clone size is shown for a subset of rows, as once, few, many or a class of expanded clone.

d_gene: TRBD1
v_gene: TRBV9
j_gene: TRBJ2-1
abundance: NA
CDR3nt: TGTGCCAGCAGCGCGACAGGGCGAAACAATGAGCAGTTCTTC
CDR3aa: CASSATGRNNEQFF

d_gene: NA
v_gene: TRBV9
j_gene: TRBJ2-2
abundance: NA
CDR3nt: TGTGCCAGCAGCGTAGAGGGACAGAACACCGGGGAGCTGTTTTTT
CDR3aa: CASSVEGQNTGELFF

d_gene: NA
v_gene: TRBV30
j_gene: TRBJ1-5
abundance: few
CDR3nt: TGTGCCTGGAGTGTCGATAGCAATCAGCCCCAGCATTTT
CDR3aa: CAWSVDSNQPQHF

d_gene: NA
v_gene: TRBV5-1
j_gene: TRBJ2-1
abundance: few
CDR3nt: TGCGCCAGCAGCTTGGTTGGCCCAGGGAATGAGCAGTTCTTC
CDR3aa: CASSLVGPGNEQFF

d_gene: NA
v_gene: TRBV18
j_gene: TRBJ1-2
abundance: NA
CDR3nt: TGTGCCAGCTCACGGATAGGCAGGGCGGGCTACACCTTC
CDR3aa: CASSRIGRAGYTF

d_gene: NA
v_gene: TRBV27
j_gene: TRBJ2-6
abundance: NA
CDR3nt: TGTGCCAGCAGTTTAACAGGGACTGGGGCCAACGTCCTGACTTTC
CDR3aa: CASSLTGTGANVLTF

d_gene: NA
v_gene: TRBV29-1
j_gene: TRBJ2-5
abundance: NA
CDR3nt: TGCAGCGCCGAACAAGAGACCCAGTACTTC
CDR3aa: CSAEQETQYF

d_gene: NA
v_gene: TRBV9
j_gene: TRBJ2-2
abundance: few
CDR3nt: TGTGCCAGCAGCGTAGGGGCGTGGACCGGGGAGCTGTTTTTT
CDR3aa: CASSVGAWTGELFF

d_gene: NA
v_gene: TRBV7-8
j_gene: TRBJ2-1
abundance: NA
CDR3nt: TGTGCCAGCACACGTTCTTCCTACAATGAGCAGTTCTTC
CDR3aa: CASTRSSYNEQFF

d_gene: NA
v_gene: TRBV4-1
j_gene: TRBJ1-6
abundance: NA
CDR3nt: TGCGCCAGCAGCCTGGGACTGGATAATTCACCCCTCCACTTT
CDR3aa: CASSLGLDNSPLHF

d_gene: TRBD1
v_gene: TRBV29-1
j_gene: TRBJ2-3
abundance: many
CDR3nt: TGCAGCGTTGAAGGGGGCAGGGGGCACACAGATACGCAGTATTTT
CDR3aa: CSVEGGRGHTDTQYF

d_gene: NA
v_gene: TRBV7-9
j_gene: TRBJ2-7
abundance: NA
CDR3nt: TGTGCCAGCAGCTTAGTGGGGAACGAGCAGTACTTC
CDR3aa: CASSLVGNEQYF

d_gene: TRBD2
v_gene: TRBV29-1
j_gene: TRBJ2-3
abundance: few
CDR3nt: TGCAGCGTTGGGTTTAGCGGGGGTGGGGCAGATACGCAGTATTTT
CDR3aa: CSVGFSGGGADTQYF

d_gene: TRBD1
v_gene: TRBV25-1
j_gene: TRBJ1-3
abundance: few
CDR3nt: TGTGCCAGCAGCAGGGGGAGCTCTGGAAACACCATATATTTT
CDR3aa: CASSRGSSGNTIYF

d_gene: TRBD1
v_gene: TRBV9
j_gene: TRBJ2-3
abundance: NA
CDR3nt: TGTGCCAGCAGCGTTACCGGGCCGGGACAGGGGGCAGATACGCAGTATTTT
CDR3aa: CASSVTGPGQGADTQYF

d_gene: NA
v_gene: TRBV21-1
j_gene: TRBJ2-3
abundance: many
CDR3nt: TGTGCCAGCAGCAAACCAGCGGACCTCCTTAGCACAGATACGCAGTATTTT
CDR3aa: CASSKPADLLSTDTQYF

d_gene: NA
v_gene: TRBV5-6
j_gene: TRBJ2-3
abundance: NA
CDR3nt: TGTGCCAGCAGCTTAGCCCTGCGGGGCACAGATACGCAGTATTTT
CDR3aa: CASSLALRGTDTQYF

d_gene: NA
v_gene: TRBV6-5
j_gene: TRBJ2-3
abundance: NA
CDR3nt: TGTGCCAGCAGTTACTCGACTACCCCTACAGATACGCAGTATTTT
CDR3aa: CASSYSTTPTDTQYF

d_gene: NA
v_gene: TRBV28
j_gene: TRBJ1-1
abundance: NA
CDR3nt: TGTGCCAGCAGTTCCTCCCTGGGAGCTTTCTTT
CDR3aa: CASSSSLGAFF

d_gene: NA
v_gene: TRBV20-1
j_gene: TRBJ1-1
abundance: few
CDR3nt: TGTGGTTGGGACAAGGAAGCTTTCTTT
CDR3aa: CGWDKEAFF

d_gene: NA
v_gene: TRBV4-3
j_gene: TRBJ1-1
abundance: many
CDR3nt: TGCGCCAGCAGCCACGCCGGACTCCCGGGAACTGAAGCTTTCTTT
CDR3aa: CASSHAGLPGTEAFF

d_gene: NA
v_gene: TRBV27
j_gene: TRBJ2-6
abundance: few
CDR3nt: TGTGCCAGCAGGGACGTTTCTGGGGCCAACGTCCTGACTTTC
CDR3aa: CASRDVSGANVLTF

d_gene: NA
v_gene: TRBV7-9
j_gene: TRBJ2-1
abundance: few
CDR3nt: TGTGCCAGCAGTTTGACAGACTACAATGAGCAGTTCTTC
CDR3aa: CASSLTDYNEQFF

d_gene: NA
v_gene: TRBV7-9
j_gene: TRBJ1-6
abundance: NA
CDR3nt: TGTGCCAGCAGCCGCCATGACTTGTATAATTCACCCCTCCACTTT
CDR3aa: CASSRHDLYNSPLHF

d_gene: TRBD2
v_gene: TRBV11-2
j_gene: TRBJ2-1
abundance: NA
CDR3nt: TGTGCCAGCAGCTCCGTAGCGGGGAGCTCCTACAATGAGCAGTTCTTC
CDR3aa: CASSSVAGSSYNEQFF

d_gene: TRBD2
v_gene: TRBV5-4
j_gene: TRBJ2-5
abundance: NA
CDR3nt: TGTGCCAGCAGCTTAGGGCTAGCGGGGTCCGCGGAGACCCAGTACTTC
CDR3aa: CASSLGLAGSAETQYF

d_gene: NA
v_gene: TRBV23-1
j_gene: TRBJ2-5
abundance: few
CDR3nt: TGCGCCAGCAGTCGGATGATTGAGACCCAGTACTTC
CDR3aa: CASSRMIETQYF

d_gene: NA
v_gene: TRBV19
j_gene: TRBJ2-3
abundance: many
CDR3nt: TGTGCCAGTACCTCGGATCGCAGCGTGAACACAGATACGCAGTATTTT
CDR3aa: CASTSDRSVNTDTQYF

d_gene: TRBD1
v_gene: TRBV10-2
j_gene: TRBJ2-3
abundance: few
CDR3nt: TGCGTAACGATAAAAATAACAGGGGCCTGCACAGATACGCAGTATTTT
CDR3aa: CVTIKITGACTDTQYF

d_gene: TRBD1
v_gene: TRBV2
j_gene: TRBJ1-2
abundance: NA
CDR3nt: TGTGCCAGCAGTATCAACAGGGGGGACTATGGCTACACCTTC
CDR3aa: CASSINRGDYGYTF

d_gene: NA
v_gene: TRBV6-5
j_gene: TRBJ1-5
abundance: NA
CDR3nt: TGTGCCAGCAGTTACTTGGGACAAAATCAGCCCCAGCATTTT
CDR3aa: CASSYLGQNQPQHF

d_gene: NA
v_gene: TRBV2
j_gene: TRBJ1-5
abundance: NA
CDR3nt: TGTGCCAGCAGTGGGGATAGCAATCAGCCCCAGCATTTT
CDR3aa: CASSGDSNQPQHF

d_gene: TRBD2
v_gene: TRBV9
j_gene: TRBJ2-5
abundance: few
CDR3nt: TGTGCCAGCAGCCGGACTAGTAGGAGCCAAGAGACCCAGTACTTC
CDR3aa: CASSRTSRSQETQYF

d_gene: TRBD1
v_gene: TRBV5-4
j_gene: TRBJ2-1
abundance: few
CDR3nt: TGTGCCAGCAGCTTTCGACAGGGGGCCTCCTACAATGAGCAGTTCTTC
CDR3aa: CASSFRQGASYNEQFF

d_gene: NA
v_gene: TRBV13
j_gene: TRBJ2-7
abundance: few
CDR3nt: TGTGCCAGCAGCTTGGATAAAGGTCCTACCTACGAGCAGTACTTC
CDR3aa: CASSLDKGPTYEQYF

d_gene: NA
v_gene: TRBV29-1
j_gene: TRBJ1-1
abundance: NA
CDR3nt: TGCAGCGTTGACGGGGGGGTGAGCACTGAAGCTTTCTTT
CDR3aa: CSVDGGVSTEAFF

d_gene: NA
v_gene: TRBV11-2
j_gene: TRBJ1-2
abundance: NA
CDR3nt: TGTGCCAGCAGCTTAGATCGAGGTGGCTACACCTTC
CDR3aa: CASSLDRGGYTF

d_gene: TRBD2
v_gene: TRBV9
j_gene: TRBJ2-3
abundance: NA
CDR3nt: TGTGCCAGCAGCGGGCTAGCGGTTAACACAGATACGCAGTATTTT
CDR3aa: CASSGLAVNTDTQYF

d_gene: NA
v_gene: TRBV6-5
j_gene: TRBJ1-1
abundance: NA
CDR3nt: TGTGCCAGCAGTTACCATGGGGAGGGCACTGAAGCTTTCTTT
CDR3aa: CASSYHGEGTEAFF

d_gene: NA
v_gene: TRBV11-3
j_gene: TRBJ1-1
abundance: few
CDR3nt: TGTGCCAGCAGCTTAGATGGAGGGAACACTGAAGCTTTCTTT
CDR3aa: CASSLDGGNTEAFF

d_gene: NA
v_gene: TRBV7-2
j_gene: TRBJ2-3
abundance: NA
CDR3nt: TGTGCCAGCAGCGTAGGGACGGTCGGGAGCACAGATACGCAGTATTTT
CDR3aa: CASSVGTVGSTDTQYF

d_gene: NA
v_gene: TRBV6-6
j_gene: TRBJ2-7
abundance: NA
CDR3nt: TGTGCCAGCCGGGACACAACCTACGAGCAGTACTTC
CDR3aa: CASRDTTYEQYF

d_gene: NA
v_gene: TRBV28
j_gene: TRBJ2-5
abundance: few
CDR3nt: TGTGCCAGCAGTCTACAAGCCGGACCTCGGGAGACCCAGTACTTC
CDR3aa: CASSLQAGPRETQYF

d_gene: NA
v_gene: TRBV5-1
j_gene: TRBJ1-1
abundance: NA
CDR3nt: TGCGCCAGCAGCTTGGGGTTGTACGAGGACCTGAACACTGAAGCTTTCTTT
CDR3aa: CASSLGLYEDLNTEAFF

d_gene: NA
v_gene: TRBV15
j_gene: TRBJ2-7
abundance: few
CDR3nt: TGTGCCACCAGCAGAGACACCTTCGGGCAGTACTTC
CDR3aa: CATSRDTFGQYF

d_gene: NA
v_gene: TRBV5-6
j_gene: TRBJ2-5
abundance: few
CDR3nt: TGTGCCAGCAGCTTCCGGGACACTGTCCAAGAGACCCAGTACTTC
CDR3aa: CASSFRDTVQETQYF

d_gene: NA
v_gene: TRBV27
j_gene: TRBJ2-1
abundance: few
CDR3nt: TGTGCCAGCAGGTCATTGGACCCCACTAAGAGGAATGAGCAGTTCTTC
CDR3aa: CASRSLDPTKRNEQFF

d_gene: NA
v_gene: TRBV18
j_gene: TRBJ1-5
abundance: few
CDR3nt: TGTGCCAGCTCATCCCTAGGGGACCAGCCCCAGCATTTT
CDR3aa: CASSSLGDQPQHF

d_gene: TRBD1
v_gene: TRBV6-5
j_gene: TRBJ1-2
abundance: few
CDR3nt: TGTGCCAGCAGTCCGAGCGGGACAGGGAACTATGGCTACACCTTC
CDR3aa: CASSPSGTGNYGYTF

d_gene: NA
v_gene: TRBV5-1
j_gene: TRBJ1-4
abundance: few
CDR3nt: TGCGCCAGCAGCTCCGTCGAAGGGAGTGAAAAACTGTTTTTT
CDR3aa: CASSSVEGSEKLFF

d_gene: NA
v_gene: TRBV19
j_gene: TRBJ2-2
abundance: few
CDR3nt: TGTGCCAGTAGTCTAAGGGACGCCGACACCGGGGAGCTGTTTTTT
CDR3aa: CASSLRDADTGELFF

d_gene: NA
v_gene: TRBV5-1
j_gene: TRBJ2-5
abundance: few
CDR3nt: TGCGCCAGCAGGGGTGCGACAGGCAGCCAAGAGACCCAGTACTTC
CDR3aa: CASRGATGSQETQYF